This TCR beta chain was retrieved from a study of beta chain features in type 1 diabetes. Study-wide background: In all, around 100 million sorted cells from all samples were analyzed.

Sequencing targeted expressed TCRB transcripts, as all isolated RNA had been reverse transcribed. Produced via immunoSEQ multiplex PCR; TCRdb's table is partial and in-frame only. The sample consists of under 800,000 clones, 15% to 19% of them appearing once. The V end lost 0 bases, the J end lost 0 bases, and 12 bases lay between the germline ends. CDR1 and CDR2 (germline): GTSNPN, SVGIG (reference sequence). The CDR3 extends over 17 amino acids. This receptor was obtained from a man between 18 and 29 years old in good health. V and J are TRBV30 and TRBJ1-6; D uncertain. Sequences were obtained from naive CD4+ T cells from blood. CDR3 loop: CAWSVSGGRSYNSPLHF. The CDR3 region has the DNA TGTGCCTGGAGTGTAAGTGGTGGCCGCTCCTATAATTCACCCCTCCACTTT.